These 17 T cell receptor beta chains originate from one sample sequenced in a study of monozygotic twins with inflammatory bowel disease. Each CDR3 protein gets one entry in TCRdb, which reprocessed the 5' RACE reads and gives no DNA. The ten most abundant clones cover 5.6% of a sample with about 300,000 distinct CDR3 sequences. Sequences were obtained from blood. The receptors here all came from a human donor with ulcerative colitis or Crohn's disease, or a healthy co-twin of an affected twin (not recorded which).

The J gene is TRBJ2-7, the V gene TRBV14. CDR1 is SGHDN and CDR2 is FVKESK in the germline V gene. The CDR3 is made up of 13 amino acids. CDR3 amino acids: CASSQYHRDEQYF.

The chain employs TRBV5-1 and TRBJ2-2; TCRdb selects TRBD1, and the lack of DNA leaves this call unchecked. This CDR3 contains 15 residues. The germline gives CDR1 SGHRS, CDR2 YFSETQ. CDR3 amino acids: CASSWGTGDTGELFF.

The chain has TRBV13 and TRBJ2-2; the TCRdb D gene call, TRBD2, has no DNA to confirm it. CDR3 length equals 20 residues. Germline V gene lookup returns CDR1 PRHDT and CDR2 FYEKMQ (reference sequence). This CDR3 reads CASSLGPPFSGGANTGELFF. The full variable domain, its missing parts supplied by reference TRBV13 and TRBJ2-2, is AAGVIQSPRHLIKEKRETATLKCYPIPRHDTVYWYQQGPGQDPQFLISFYEKMQSDKGSIPDRFSAQQFSDYHSELNMSSLELGDSALYFCASSLGPPFSGGANTGELFFGEGSRLTVL.

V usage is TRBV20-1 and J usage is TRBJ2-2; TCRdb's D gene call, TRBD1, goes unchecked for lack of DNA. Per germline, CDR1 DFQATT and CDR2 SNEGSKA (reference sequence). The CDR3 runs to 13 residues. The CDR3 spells CSAIPGVSGELFF.

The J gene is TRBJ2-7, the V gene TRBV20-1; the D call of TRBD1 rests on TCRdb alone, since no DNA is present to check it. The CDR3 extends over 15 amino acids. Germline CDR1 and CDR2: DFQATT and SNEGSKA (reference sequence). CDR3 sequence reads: CSARSSSGGTYEQYF.

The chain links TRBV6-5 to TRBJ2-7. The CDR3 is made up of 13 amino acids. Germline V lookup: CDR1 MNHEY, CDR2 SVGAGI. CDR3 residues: CASSPTVSYEQYF.

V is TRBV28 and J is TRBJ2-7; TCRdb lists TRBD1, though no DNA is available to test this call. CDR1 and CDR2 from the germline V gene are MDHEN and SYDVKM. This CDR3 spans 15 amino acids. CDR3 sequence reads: CASTWGTGGAYEQYF. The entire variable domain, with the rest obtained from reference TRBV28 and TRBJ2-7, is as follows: DVKVTQSSRYLVKRTGEKVFLECVQDMDHENMFWYRQDPGLGLRLIYFSYDVKMKEKGDIPEGYSVSREKKERFSLILESASTNQTSMYLCASTWGTGGAYEQYFGPGTRLTVT.

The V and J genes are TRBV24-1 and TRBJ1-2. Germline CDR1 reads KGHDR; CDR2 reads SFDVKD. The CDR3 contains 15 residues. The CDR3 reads CATSDSRGTARSYTF.

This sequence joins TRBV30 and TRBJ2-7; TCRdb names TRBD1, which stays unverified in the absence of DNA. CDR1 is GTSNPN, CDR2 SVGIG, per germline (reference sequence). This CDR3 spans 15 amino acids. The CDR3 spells CAWRATTGPRYEQYF. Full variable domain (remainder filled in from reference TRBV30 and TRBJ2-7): SQTIHQWPATLVQPVGSPLSLECTVEGTSNPNLYWYRQAAGRGLQLLFYSVGIGQISSEVPQNLSASRPQDRQFILSSKKLLLSDSGFYLCAWRATTGPRYEQYFGPGTRLTVT.

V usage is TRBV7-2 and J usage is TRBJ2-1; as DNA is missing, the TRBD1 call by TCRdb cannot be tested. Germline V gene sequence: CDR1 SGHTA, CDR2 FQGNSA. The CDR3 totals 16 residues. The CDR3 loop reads CASSSLAGDSSGGQFF.

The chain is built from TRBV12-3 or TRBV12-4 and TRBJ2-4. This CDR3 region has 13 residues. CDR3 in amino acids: CATQRVAKNIQYF.

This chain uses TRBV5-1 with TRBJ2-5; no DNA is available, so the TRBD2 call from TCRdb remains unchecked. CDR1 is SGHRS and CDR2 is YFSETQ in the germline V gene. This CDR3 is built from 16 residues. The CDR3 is CASRTGGAERQETQYF.

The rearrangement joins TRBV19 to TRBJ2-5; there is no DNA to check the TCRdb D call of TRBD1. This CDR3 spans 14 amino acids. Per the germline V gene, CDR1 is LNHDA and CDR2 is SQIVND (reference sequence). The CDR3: CARLRPGQQETQYF.

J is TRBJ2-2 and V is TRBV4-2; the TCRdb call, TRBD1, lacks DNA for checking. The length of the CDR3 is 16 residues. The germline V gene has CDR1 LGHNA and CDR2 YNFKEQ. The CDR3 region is CASSQGQGSVTGELFF.

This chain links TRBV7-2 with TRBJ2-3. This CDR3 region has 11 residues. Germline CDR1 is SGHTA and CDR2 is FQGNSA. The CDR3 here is CASSLADTQYF. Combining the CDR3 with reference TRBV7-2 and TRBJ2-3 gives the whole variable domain GAGVSQSPSNKVTEKGKDVELRCDPISGHTALYWYRQSLGQGLEFLIYFQGNSAPDKSGLPSDRFSAERTGGSVSTLTIQRTQQEDSAVYLCASSLADTQYFGPGTRLTVL.

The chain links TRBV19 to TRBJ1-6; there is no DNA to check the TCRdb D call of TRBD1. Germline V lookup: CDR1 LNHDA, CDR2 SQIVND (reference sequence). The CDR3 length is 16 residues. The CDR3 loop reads CASSILRDSNHSPLHF.

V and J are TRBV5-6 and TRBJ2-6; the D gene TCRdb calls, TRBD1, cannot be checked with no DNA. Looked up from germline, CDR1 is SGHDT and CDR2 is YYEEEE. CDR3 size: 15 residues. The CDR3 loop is CASSLRGVGANVLTF.